The TCR beta chain described here comes from a study of metastatic and nonmetastatic thyroid tumors (TCRdb year 2020). Describing the broader study: The researchers compared repertoires between peripheral blood samples and tumor or nodule tissue samples from patients with malignant or benign thyroid disease. General findings and caveats noted by the study authors: TCR beta diversity was reported as significantly higher in malignant tumors than in benign nodules, in both blood and tumor samples.

None of the patients had been given any treatment before thyroid surgery. The study retrospectively analysed patient clinical samples collected from 2012 to 2018 using T-cell receptor beta sequencing. On this clone: Its binding antigen is unknown. No qualities accompany the bases; no much larger clone lies one base away.

Library generation was performed with PCR. Sequencer: Illumina HiSeq 4000. High-throughput sequencing was used to profile the TCR beta-chain CDR3 region of each patient. Per the source publication's procedure: The researchers built a classifier to tell apart papillary thyroid cancer patients with distant metastasis, based on CDR3 differences among clinicopathological groups. The Shannon index was used to assess repertoire diversity, and the Morisita-Horn index was used to assess tumor-blood repertoire similarity. Clones were called with MiXCR by TCRdb after fastp trimmed the public reads at Q25, and only in-frame beta chains were retained. TCRdb's processing, not the study's, gives the V and J calls here. Recorded for this sample are some 6,600 clones; about a third of them occurred a single time. Roughly 13% of the sample is in the top ten clones. The germline V gene gives CDR1 as MNHNS and CDR2 as SASEGT. V is clipped by 2 bases and J by 0 bases, and the sequence between their germline boundaries is 14 bases long. Spanning cysteine to phenylalanine, the CDR3 consists of 16 amino acids. Only the CDR3 region is kept as DNA, spanning 48 bases read in frame from base 1.

This receptor was obtained from a female donor with papillary thyroid cancer or a benign thyroid nodule (not recorded which). Some clones in this sample may be carry-over from other donors' samples. The sequenced sample was adjacent normal tissue. The sequence joins TRBV6-1 to TRBJ2-7, with a weak D call of TRBD2 (5 bases match). The sequence in DNA is TGTGCCAGCAGTGAATGGACTCCGCCGAGCTCCTACGAGCAGTACTTC. This gives the protein CASSEWTPPSSYEQYF.